This T cell receptor (beta chain) was found in a study of T cells in Graves' hyperthyroidism and ophthalmopathy (dated by TCRdb to the late 2010s). Background for the entire study: Peripheral blood was sampled at the time of initial diagnosis, prior to any treatment. To identify TCR V-J signatures that set the groups apart, the researchers used a discovery cohort of 100 patients, made up of 43 with Graves' ophthalmopathy and 55 to 65 with stable Graves' hyperthyroidism. Prospective prediction of ophthalmopathy was tested in an independent validation cohort consisting of 18 to 20 hyperthyroidism patients and approximately 16 patients who later progressed to ophthalmopathy. The approximately 100 discovery patients were divided at random into training and test sets in a 7:3 ratio. In six Graves' hyperthyroidism patients, the study also compared T-cell repertoires from thyroid tissue with T-cell repertoires from blood. Once sampling was done, hyperthyroidism patients were given methimazole at a starting dose of 30 mg daily, whereas ophthalmopathy patients were given high-dose intravenous methylprednisolone. According to the paper, TCR Vbeta CDR3 sequencing was carried out on approximately 140 peripheral blood samples, which came from over 40 ophthalmopathy, 75 or so hyperthyroidism and approximately 17 progressor patients.

Stable Graves' hyperthyroidism was defined as the absence of progression to ophthalmopathy over 18 months of follow-up. Hyperthyroidism patients were newly diagnosed, with disease duration under 2 months, and aged 18 to 65 years. Exclusion was applied to patients with uncontrolled infections, other autoimmune diseases, pregnancy or lactation. Clinical symptoms, serum thyroxine and TRAb, thyroid ultrasound, and orbital computed tomography formed the basis for the diagnoses. PBMCs were separated from 10 ml of fresh peripheral blood using Ficoll-Paque density gradient centrifugation. Total RNA was extracted using Trizol reagent, and RNA quality was assessed on an Agilent 2100 Bioanalyzer. Amplification of TCR beta CDR3 regions was carried out from RNA transcripts. A first-round RT-PCR of the TCR CDR3 used the HTBI primer set with the Qiagen OneStep RT-PCR kit. The libraries were constructed in a second round of multiplex PCR and then size-selected and purified. Libraries were sequenced paired-end with 100 bp reads on an Illumina HiSeq2000. The source study handled its data this way. SOAPnuke was used to process the raw data, removing reads that contained adapters or uncalled bases, had a mean Phred below 15, or lacked an exact match to the constant primer or identifier. COPE v1.2.5 was used to merge high-quality paired reads, and clonotypes were defined as unique nucleotide sequences. MiTCR v1.1 was used to align the clonotypes against IMGT TRBV, TRBD and TRBJ reference segments. The analysis was restricted to V-J combinations with a frequency above 0.0001, which together covered roughly 99% of the repertoires. A TCS score was defined as the ratio between F50 (clonal expansion) and ExV (chaos), using BLOSUM62-based TCRdist between CDR3 peptides within each V-J. Welch's t-statistics and random forest reduced roughly 530 V-J features to 13, which were used in a naive Bayes classifier (R e1071). Using fastp at Q25 and MiXCR, TCRdb reprocessed the public reads and kept productive beta chains. Each CDR3 protein gets just one entry, which takes the most common genes and DNA from the rows behind it. The V and J calls follow TCRdb's processing rather than the paper's. In this sample the table shows over 500,000 distinct CDR3 sequences, around 15% of which occur a single time. The top ten hold approximately 14% of the sample.

Paper-wide results and their limitations: Sample size was not statistically predetermined, and investigators were not blinded to group allocation. In validation, the model predicted progression to ophthalmopathy with 65% to 71% sensitivity and roughly 75% specificity, a median of about 6.7 months before onset. Blood samples also contained most of the expanded thyroid clonotypes (frequency above 0.001), which suggests that blood repertoires may reflect thyroid immune responses. A model built on a 13 V-J signature distinguished ophthalmopathy from stable hyperthyroidism, reaching approximately 89% sensitivity and approximately 81% specificity in cross-validation and 80%/75% in testing.

This clonotype appeared many times. This clone's antigen is unknown. No qualities accompany the bases; no much larger clone lies one base away. Clipping removes 1 base from V and 4 bases from J, with 7 as the unmatched junction base count. The CDR3 has 16 amino acids, counting the end cysteine and phenylalanine. The CDR3 DNA has 48 bases and is translated from base 1. The germline V gene (reference sequence) gives CDR1 as SGHKS and CDR2 as YYEKEE. Recombination joined TRBV5-5 with TRBJ2-5; TRBD2 lines up with 10 middle nucleotides. Sequenced input: blood. The sequence derives from a middle-aged woman with Graves' hyperthyroidism. The CDR3 sequence is CASSLRPLAGSETQYF. The nucleotide sequence reads TGTGCCAGCAGCTTGAGACCACTAGCGGGATCAGAGACCCAGTACTTC.